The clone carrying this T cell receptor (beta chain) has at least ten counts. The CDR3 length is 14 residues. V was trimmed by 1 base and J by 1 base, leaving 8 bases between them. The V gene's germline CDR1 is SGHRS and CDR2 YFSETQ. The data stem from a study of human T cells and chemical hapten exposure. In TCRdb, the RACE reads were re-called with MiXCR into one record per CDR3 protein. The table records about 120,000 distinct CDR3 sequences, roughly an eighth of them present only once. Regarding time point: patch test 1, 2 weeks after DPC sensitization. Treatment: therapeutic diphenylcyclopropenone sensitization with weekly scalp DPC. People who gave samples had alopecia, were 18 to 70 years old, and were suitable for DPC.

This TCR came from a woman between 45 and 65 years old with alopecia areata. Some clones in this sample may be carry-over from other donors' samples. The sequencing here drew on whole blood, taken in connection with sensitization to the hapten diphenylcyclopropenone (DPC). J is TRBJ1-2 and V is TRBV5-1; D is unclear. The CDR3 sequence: CASSLTGSNYGYTF. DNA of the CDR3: TGCGCCAGCAGCTTGACTGGGAGTAACTATGGCTACACCTTC.